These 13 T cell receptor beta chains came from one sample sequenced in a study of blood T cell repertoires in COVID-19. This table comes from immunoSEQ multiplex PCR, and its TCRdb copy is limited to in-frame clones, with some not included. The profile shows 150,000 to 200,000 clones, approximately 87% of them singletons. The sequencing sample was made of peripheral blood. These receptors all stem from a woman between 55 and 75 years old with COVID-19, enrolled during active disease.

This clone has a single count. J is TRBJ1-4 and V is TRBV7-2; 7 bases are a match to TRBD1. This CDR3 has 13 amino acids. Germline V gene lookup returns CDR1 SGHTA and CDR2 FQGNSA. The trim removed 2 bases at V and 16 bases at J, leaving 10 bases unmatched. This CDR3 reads CASSLSGQDLQFF. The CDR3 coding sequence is TGTGCCAGCAGCTTATCTGGACAGGATCTACAGTTTTTT.

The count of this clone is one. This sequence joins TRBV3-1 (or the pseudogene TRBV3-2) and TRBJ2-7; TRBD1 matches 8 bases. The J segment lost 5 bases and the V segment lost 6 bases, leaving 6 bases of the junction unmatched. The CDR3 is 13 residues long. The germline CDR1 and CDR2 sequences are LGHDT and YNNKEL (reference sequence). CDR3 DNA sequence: TGTGCCAGCAGACGGACAGGGACCCACGAGCAGTACTTC. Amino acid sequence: CASRRTGTHEQYF.

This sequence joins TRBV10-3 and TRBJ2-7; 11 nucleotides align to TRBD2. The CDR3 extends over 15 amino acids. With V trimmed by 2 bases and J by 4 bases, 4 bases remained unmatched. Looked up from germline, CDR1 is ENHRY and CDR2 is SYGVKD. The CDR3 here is CAISETSGSVYEQYF. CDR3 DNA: TGTGCCATCAGTGAGACTAGCGGGAGTGTATACGAGCAGTACTTC.

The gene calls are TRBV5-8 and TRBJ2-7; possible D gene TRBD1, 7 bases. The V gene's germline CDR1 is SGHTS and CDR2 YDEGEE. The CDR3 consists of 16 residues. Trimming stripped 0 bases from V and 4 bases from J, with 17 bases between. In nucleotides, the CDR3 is TGTGCCAGCAGCTTGGGGATCAGGGGGGCCCAGTACGAGCAGTACTTC. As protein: CASSLGIRGAQYEQYF.

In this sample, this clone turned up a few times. Here the CDR3 DNA reads TGTGCCAGCAGCTTAGGCGGAGGGACCATATATTTT. The encoded protein is CASSLGGGTIYF. The chain recombines TRBV7-2 with TRBJ1-3; D unclear. The CDR3 is 12 residues long. V gave up 1 base and J gave up 10 bases, with 8 bases separating them. Germline lookup yields CDR1 SGHTA and CDR2 FQGNSA.

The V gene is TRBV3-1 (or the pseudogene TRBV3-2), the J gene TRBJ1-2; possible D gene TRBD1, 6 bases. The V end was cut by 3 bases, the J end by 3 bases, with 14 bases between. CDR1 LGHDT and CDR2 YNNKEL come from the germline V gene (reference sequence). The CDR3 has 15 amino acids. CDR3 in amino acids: CASSQRTGSDYGYTF. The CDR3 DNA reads TGTGCCAGCAGCCAGCGAACAGGGAGTGACTATGGCTACACCTTC.

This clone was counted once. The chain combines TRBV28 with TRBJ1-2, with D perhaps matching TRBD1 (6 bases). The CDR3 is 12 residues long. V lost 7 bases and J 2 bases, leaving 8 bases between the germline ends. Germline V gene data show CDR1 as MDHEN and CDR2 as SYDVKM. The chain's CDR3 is CASTGANYGYTF. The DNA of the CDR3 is TGTGCCAGCACAGGGGCCAACTATGGCTACACCTTC.

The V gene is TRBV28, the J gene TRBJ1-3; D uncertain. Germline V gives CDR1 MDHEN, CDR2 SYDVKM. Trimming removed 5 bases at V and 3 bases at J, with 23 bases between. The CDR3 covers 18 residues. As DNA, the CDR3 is TGTGCCAGCAGTACCCTCATCTCTGCAAGCCTTGTTGGAAACACCATATATTTT. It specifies CASSTLISASLVGNTIYF.

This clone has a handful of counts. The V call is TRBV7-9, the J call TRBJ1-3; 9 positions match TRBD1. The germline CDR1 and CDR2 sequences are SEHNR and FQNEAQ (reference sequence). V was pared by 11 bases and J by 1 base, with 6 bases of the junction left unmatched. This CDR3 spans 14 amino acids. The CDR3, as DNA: TGTGCCGGACAGGGGTTCGTTTCTGGAAACACCATATATTTT. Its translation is CAGQGFVSGNTIYF.

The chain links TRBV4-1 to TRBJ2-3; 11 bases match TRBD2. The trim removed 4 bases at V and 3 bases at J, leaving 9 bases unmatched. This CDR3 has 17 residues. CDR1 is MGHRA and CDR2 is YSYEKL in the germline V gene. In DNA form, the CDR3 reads TGCGCCAGCAGCCTCTTTCTAGCGGGAGGTAGGACAGATACGCAGTATTTT. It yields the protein CASSLFLAGGRTDTQYF.

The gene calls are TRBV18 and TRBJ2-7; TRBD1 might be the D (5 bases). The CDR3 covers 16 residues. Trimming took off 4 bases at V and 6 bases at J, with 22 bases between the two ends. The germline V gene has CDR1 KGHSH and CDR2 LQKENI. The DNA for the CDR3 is TGTGCCAGCTCACTAACTGACGTCCAGGGTCTTGGCGAGCAGTACTTC. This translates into CASSLTDVQGLGEQYF.

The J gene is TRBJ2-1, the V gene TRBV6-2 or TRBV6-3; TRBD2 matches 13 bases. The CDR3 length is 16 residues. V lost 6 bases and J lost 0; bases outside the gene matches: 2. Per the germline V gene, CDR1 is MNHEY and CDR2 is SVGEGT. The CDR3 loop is CASSRTSGSSYNEQFF. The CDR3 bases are TGTGCCAGCAGCCGGACTAGCGGGAGCTCCTACAATGAGCAGTTCTTC.

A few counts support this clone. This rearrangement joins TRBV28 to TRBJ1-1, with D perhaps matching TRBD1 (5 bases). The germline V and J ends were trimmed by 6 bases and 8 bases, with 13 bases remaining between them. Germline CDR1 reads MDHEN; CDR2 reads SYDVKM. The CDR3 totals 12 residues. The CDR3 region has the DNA TGTGCCAGCAGGGGGGGGATTCTCGAAGCTTTCTTT. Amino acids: CASRGGILEAFF.